This TCR beta chain was retrieved from a study of T cell changes during pregnancy in multiple sclerosis. The CDR3 has 18 amino acids. Germline loops: CDR1 SGHVS, CDR2 FQNEAQ. V dropped 2 bases and J dropped 1; count of bases not matched to a gene: 5. This clone came up once. The repertoire was sequenced with immunoSEQ multiplex PCR; TCRdb's copy has only in-frame clones and lacks some. This sample carries around 100,000 clones, around 92% of them seen once, and the ten largest clones take about 1.8%. The clonotype was recovered from a female donor with multiple sclerosis, enrolled in a pregnancy study. Here the sequenced sample was peripheral blood, taken after pregnancy. V usage is TRBV7-8 and J usage is TRBJ2-6, with 10 bases identical to TRBD1. CDR3 protein: CASSLRTGGYSGANVLTF. CDR3 coding DNA: TGTGCCAGCAGCTTACGGACAGGGGGTTATTCTGGGGCCAACGTCCTGACTTTC.